This entry concerns a single TCR beta chain. Its antigen is not known. MiXCR, run by TCRdb on the reads, gives a single entry per CDR3 protein. The sample yields 800,000 to 950,000 distinct CDR3 sequences, 32% seen once. Per the germline V gene, CDR1 is SGHNT and CDR2 is YENEEA. This CDR3 comprises 13 residues. The V and J ends lost 9 bases and 5 bases, in that order; junction bases with no gene match: 4. This specimen comes from a study of T cell repertoires in cytomegalovirus infection. About the research overall: Carrying CMV and the relevant HLA type showed in public TCR beta signatures.

Study-wide points: Using cumulative public TCR beta family frequency, the authors identified those who carried CMV together with the relevant HLA. What dominated the ex vivo response were HLA-C-restricted CMV-specific TCR beta clonotypes.

Sequenced here: cultured CD8+ T cells from PBMCs, sampled from culture after CMV antigen stimulation. This chain joins TRBV11-3 and TRBJ2-3, with TRBD2 identical over 11 bases. This clonotype was obtained from a human donor in good health (CMV status not recorded). Some clones in this sample may be carry-over from other donors' samples. The CDR3 DNA is TGTGCCAGTAGCGGGGGGGCTGGAGATACGCAGTATTTT. Translation: CASSGGAGDTQYF.